A single sample gave rise to the 31 T cell receptor beta chains below, sequenced in a study of shared clonotypes between healthy human individuals. Profiled with immunoSEQ multiplex PCR; TCRdb holds only in-frame clones, not every one. Of some 2,500,000 clones in the sample, approximately 90% were seen once. The sample comprised naive CD4+ T cells from PBMCs. Subset of the sample: CD45RA+ positively selected. The receptors come from a man between 18 and 35 years old in good health. Some clones in this sample may be carry-over from other donors' samples.

This clone showed up just once. This CDR3 is also generated by other DNA sequences in the sample. This chain links TRBV19 with TRBJ1-3; D is unclear. The germline V gene has CDR1 LNHDA and CDR2 SQIVND (reference sequence). This CDR3 is built from 11 residues. Trimming cost V 6 bases and J 2 bases, with 2 bases left between them. Here the CDR3 reads CASRAGNTIYF. The CDR3 nucleotides are TGTGCCAGTAGAGCTGGAAACACCATATATTTT.

V usage is TRBV28 and J usage is TRBJ1-1, with TRBD1 matching over 8 bases. Germline V gene sequence: CDR1 MDHEN, CDR2 SYDVKM. This CDR3 region has 16 residues. J lost 8 bases, V lost 6 bases, and 17 bases had no gene match. The CDR3 bases are TGTGCCAGCAGCCAACCAACGACAGGGGCAAAGGTGGAAGCTTTCTTT. Translating it yields CASSQPTTGAKVEAFF.

The chain's CDR3 is CASSEISGVRYGYTF. The CDR3 nucleotides are TGTGCCAGCAGTGAAATTTCAGGGGTTCGGTATGGCTACACCTTC. The chain joins TRBV6-1 to TRBJ1-2; D perhaps matches TRBD1 (6 bases). CDR1 MNHNS and CDR2 SASEGT come from the germline V gene. The CDR3 runs 15 residues. V was pared by 2 bases and J by 5 bases, with 15 bases between.

The V call is TRBV5-1, the J call TRBJ2-5; TRBD1 matches 12 bases. This CDR3 region has 15 residues. Germline CDR1 and CDR2: SGHRS and YFSETQ. After removal of 4 bases from V and 6 bases from J, the junction contained 7 bases not matched to a gene. CDR3 region: CASSAGTGGGQTQYF. The CDR3 nucleotides are TGCGCCAGCAGCGCTGGGACAGGGGGCGGGCAGACCCAGTACTTC. The full variable domain, completed using reference TRBV5-1 and TRBJ2-5, is KAGVTQTPRYLIKTRGQQVTLSCSPISGHRSVSWYQQTPGQGLQFLFEYFSETQRNKGNFPGRFSGRQFSNSRSEMNVSTLELGDSALYLCASSAGTGGGQTQYFGPGTRLLVL.

The CDR3 nucleotides are TGTGCCAGCAGCCAAATGGGGGACAGGGCGGTAAGCGAGCAGTACTTC. Translated: CASSQMGDRAVSEQYF. V is TRBV14 and J is TRBJ2-7, with 9 bases aligning to TRBD1. Losses at the gene ends were 2 bases for V and 6 bases for J; bases not matched to a gene: 11. The CDR3 is made up of 16 amino acids. Germline CDR1 is SGHDN and CDR2 is FVKESK.

This clone occurred a few times. This sequence joins TRBV30 and TRBJ1-1, with 8 bases lining up with TRBD1. Per the germline V gene, CDR1 is GTSNPN and CDR2 is SVGIG (reference sequence). The CDR3 runs to 13 residues. The J segment lost 6 bases and the V segment lost 5 bases, leaving 8 bases of the junction unmatched. The DNA for the CDR3 is TGTGCCTGGCAACTACAGGGGGGAGCTGAAGCTTTCTTT. Translated: CAWQLQGGAEAFF.

The chain joins TRBV9 to TRBJ2-1, with D maybe TRBD2 (6 bases). Germline CDR1 reads SGDLS; CDR2 reads YYNGEE. The CDR3 loop spans 15 amino acids. V lost 2 bases to trimming and J lost 4 bases, with 13 bases between them. The CDR3 DNA reads as TGTGCCAGCAGCGTGGTCGGGACTTTGTACAATGAGCAGTTCTTC. Its translation: CASSVVGTLYNEQFF.

This clone showed up just once. V and J are TRBV6-5 and TRBJ1-3, with D tentatively TRBD1 (5 bases). The germline V gene has CDR1 MNHEY and CDR2 SVGAGI. V lost 5 bases, J lost 4 bases, and 12 bases lay in between. The CDR3 is 14 residues long. As DNA, the CDR3 is TGTGCCAGCAGTACAGGTAGCCAAGGAAACACCATATATTTT. The encoded protein is CASSTGSQGNTIYF.

The gene calls are TRBV5-4 and TRBJ2-2; D possibly corresponds to TRBD1 (5 bases). Germline values: CDR1 SGHNT, CDR2 YYREEE (reference sequence). Trimming pared 1 base from V and 5 bases from J, leaving 12 bases between. This CDR3 has 15 amino acids. Here the CDR3 DNA reads TGTGCCAGCAGCTTGTGGGGCCTTAGGACCGGGGAGCTGTTTTTT. Translating it yields CASSLWGLRTGELFF. Filled out from reference TRBV5-4 and TRBJ2-2, the complete variable domain reads ETGVTQSPTHLIKTRGQQVTLRCSSQSGHNTVSWYQQALGQGPQFIFQYYREEENGRGNFPPRFSGLQFPNYSSELNVNALELDDSALYLCASSLWGLRTGELFFGEGSRLTVL.

The chain couples TRBV5-1 to TRBJ1-1; perhaps TRBD1 as D (6 bases). This CDR3 is 13 amino acids long. Germline V gene data show CDR1 as SGHRS and CDR2 as YFSETQ. V was trimmed by 5 bases and J by 10 bases, leaving 18 bases between them. The CDR3 protein is CASSRGFQGRAFF. CDR3 nucleotide sequence: TGCGCCAGCAGTCGGGGCTTTCAGGGGCGAGCTTTCTTT.

The CDR3 bases are TGTGCCAGCACCTTCAGGGTTGATTACTCTAGCTCCTACGAGCAGTTCTTC. Residues: CASTFRVDYSSSYEQFF. The chain couples TRBV28 to TRBJ2-1; either TRBD1 or TRBD2 may supply D (5 bases each). Trimming left V 7 bases short and J 10 bases short, with 29 bases between. CDR1 is MDHEN and CDR2 is SYDVKM in the germline V gene. The CDR3 sequence is 17 residues long.

CDR3 protein: CAWTFYNGYGYTF. CDR3 in DNA: TGTGCCTGGACCTTCTATAATGGGTATGGCTACACCTTC. The gene calls are TRBV30 and TRBJ1-2; D not resolved. V was clipped by 4 bases and J by 5 bases, with 14 bases between them. Germline values: CDR1 GTSNPN, CDR2 SVGIG (reference sequence). The CDR3 totals 13 residues.

This clone was detected a few times. The chain has TRBV6-6 and TRBJ2-1; D gene ambiguous. Trimming shortened V by 5 bases and J by 7 bases, and 12 bases separated the two germline ends. This CDR3 contains 13 residues. Germline lookup yields CDR1 MNHNY and CDR2 SVGAGI (reference sequence). The CDR3 loop is CASSPPSINEQFF. The CDR3 DNA reads as TGTGCCAGCAGTCCCCCCAGCATAAATGAGCAGTTCTTC.

The chain recombines TRBV7-3 with TRBJ2-3; D remains unclear. V shed 7 bases and J shed 3 bases, with 23 bases lying between them. The CDR3 has 17 residues. Germline lookup yields CDR1 SGHTA and CDR2 FQGTGA. In DNA form, the CDR3 reads TGTGCCAGCACCCCCTTTAGTCTCCAGGACCCAACAGATACGCAGTATTTT. The encoded protein is CASTPFSLQDPTDTQYF.

This rearrangement joins TRBV7-3 to TRBJ2-5, with a possible D match to TRBD1 (7 bases). V shed 4 bases and J shed 9 bases, with 12 bases lying between them. The CDR3 extends over 12 amino acids. CDR1 is SGHTA and CDR2 is FQGTGA in the germline V gene. CDR3 sequence (DNA): TGTGCCAGCAGCTCGCCAGGGGGGTCCCAGTACTTC. Translation gives CASSSPGGSQYF.

V and J are TRBV9 and TRBJ2-3, with 7 nucleotides matching TRBD2. V was clipped by 1 base and J by 3 bases; unmatched bases: 5. CDR3 size: 15 residues. Germline values: CDR1 SGDLS, CDR2 YYNGEE. The CDR3 bases are TGTGCCAGCAGCGTAATGGCGGGAGTGACAGATACGCAGTATTTT. As protein: CASSVMAGVTDTQYF.

The CDR3 spells CASSLGGQGPTGELFF. DNA of the CDR3: TGCGCCAGCAGCTTGGGTGGACAGGGCCCCACCGGGGAGCTGTTTTTT. The chain uses TRBV5-1 and TRBJ2-2, with 8 bases matching TRBD1. Germline CDR1 is SGHRS and CDR2 is YFSETQ. This CDR3 has 16 amino acids. Trimming removed 0 bases from V and 4 bases from J; junction bases left unmatched: 5.

The chain couples TRBV7-2 to TRBJ2-3; 10 bases match TRBD2. Germline CDR1 is SGHTA and CDR2 is FQGNSA. CDR3 length: 15 amino acids. With V trimmed by 5 bases and J by 2 bases, 4 bases remained unmatched. The CDR3 sequence is CASSQSGRVTDTQYF. The CDR3 nucleotides read TGTGCCAGCAGCCAGAGCGGGAGGGTCACAGATACGCAGTATTTT.

The chain employs TRBV6-6 and TRBJ2-2; 10 positions match TRBD1. The junction had 2 bases not matched to a gene; V was cut back by 7 bases and J by 6 bases. CDR3 length: 13 residues. The germline CDR1 and CDR2 sequences are MNHNY and SVGAGI (reference sequence). CDR3 in amino acids: CASNDRGPGELFF. The CDR3 DNA reads TGTGCCAGCAACGACAGGGGGCCCGGGGAGCTGTTTTTT.

This rearrangement joins TRBV4-3 to TRBJ1-4; TRBD1 might be the D (5 bases). The CDR3 has 15 amino acids. The germline gives CDR1 LGHNA, CDR2 YSLEER. V was shortened by 5 bases and J by 2 bases, with 12 bases between the two germline ends. DNA for the CDR3: TGCGCCAGCAGCGCCCGCGGGGCGACTAATGAAAAACTGTTTTTT. It codes for CASSARGATNEKLFF.

V usage is TRBV7-9 and J usage is TRBJ1-5; D may be TRBD1 (5 bases). Germline V lookup: CDR1 SEHNR, CDR2 FQNEAQ (reference sequence). V gave up 4 bases and J gave up 4 bases, with 11 bases separating them. CDR3 size: 14 residues. In DNA form, the CDR3 reads TGTGCCAGCAGCTGGGGGGACGGGAATCAGCCCCAGCATTTT. Translation: CASSWGDGNQPQHF.

The chain combines TRBV28 with TRBJ2-5; D is unresolved. Trimming removed 6 bases at V and 7 bases at J, with 15 bases between. Germline V gene data show CDR1 as MDHEN and CDR2 as SYDVKM. This CDR3 is 13 amino acids long. The CDR3 is CASSKLIQTTQYF. The CDR3 DNA is TGTGCCAGCAGCAAACTAATACAAACGACCCAGTACTTC.

This chain uses TRBV6-6 with TRBJ1-3; D is undetermined. Germline CDR1 and CDR2: MNHNY and SVGAGI (reference sequence). The V gene lost 10 bases and the J gene lost 4 bases, with 11 bases spanning the gap. This CDR3 contains 12 residues. CDR3 amino acids: CATHETGNTIYF. CDR3 nucleotides: TGTGCCACCCATGAGACCGGAAACACCATATATTTT.

This sequence joins TRBV27 and TRBJ1-2; 10 bases are shared with TRBD1. The CDR3 runs to 15 residues. Germline V gene data show CDR1 as MNHEY and CDR2 as SMNVEV (reference sequence). The V and J ends lost 1 base and 8 bases, in that order; junction bases with no gene match: 7. The CDR3 loop reads CASSLWGQGLSGYTF. The CDR3 region has the DNA TGTGCCAGCAGTTTATGGGGACAGGGGTTATCAGGCTACACCTTC.

Of note for this clone: The same CDR3 is also encoded by other DNA sequences in this sample. The gene calls are TRBV10-3 and TRBJ2-5; D is uncertain. V was pared by 5 bases and J by 5 bases, with 9 bases between. CDR1 and CDR2 from the germline V gene are ENHRY and SYGVKD. The CDR3 has 12 amino acids. The chain's CDR3 is CAISRGEETQYF. CDR3 nucleotides: TGTGCCATCAGTCGAGGCGAGGAGACCCAGTACTTC.

This rearrangement joins TRBV27 to TRBJ2-4; 7 nucleotides align to TRBD1. J gave up 7 bases and V 6 bases, and 3 bases lay outside the gene matches. The CDR3 loop spans 12 amino acids. CDR1 MNHEY and CDR2 SMNVEV come from the germline V gene (reference sequence). CDR3 region: CASRTGLNIQYF. CDR3 in DNA: TGTGCCAGCAGGACAGGGCTGAACATTCAGTACTTC.

V is TRBV18 and J is TRBJ2-3, with TRBD1 matching 7 bases. The CDR3 has 14 amino acids. Trimming at V came to 4 bases and at J to 1 base, leaving 2 bases not matched to a gene. CDR1 is KGHSH and CDR2 is LQKENI in the germline V gene. The CDR3 nucleotides read TGTGCCAGCTCACTAACAGGGGGCACAGATACGCAGTATTTT. Amino acid sequence: CASSLTGGTDTQYF.

V gene TRBV7-3 combines with J gene TRBJ1-1; a possible D gene is TRBD1 (5 bases). Between the trimmed V and J ends, which lost 5 bases and 0 bases, there was a span of 16 bases. This CDR3 has 16 amino acids. Germline CDR1 SGHTA, CDR2 FQGTGA. CDR3 sequence (DNA): TGTGCCAGCAGCCCCCTGGGGGGGTCCCTGAACACTGAAGCTTTCTTT. Translation gives CASSPLGGSLNTEAFF.

The chain combines TRBV18 with TRBJ2-7, with 10 bases identical to TRBD1. With 5 bases clipped from V and 4 bases from J, the junction kept 8 bases outside the gene matches. The CDR3 consists of 15 residues. Germline CDR1 reads KGHSH; CDR2 reads LQKENI. The CDR3: CASSLSGQGYYEQYF. The DNA of the CDR3 is TGTGCCAGCTCATTATCGGGACAGGGGTATTACGAGCAGTACTTC.

The chain carries TRBV28 and TRBJ2-1, with 9 bases aligning to TRBD2. Germline V lookup: CDR1 MDHEN, CDR2 SYDVKM. Trimming at V came to 6 bases and at J to 0 bases, leaving 21 bases not matched to a gene. The CDR3 totals 21 residues. CDR3 sequence (DNA): TGTGCCAGCAGCCCAGGGGGGGGGCTAGCGGGATTTTGGAGCTCCTACAATGAGCAGTTCTTC. This codes for CASSPGGGLAGFWSSYNEQFF.

CDR3 sequence: CASSLGTGEGNTEAFF. The DNA for the CDR3 is TGTGCCAGCAGCTTAGGGACAGGGGAAGGCAACACTGAAGCTTTCTTT. The V and J genes are TRBV11-2 and TRBJ1-1; 9 positions agree with TRBD1. The V segment lost 1 base and the J segment 2 bases; nucleotides outside the gene matches: 5. This CDR3 has 16 amino acids. Germline V gene data show CDR1 as SGHAT and CDR2 as FQNNGV. Full variable domain (rest looked up from reference TRBV11-2 and TRBJ1-1): EAGVAQSPRYKIIEKRQSVAFWCNPISGHATLYWYQQILGQGPKLLIQFQNNGVVDDSQLPKDRFSAERLKGVDSTLKIQPAKLEDSAVYLCASSLGTGEGNTEAFFGQGTRLTVV.